The 31 T cell receptor beta chains listed next were all sequenced from one sample in a study of blood T cells in healthy people across ages. Then a second PCR, running about 6 to 12 cycles, was carried out with a sample-barcoded 5' primer and a J-beta primer mix. One entry per CDR3 protein results from TCRdb running MiXCR on the 5' RACE reads. Of fewer than 800,000 distinct CDR3 sequences listed, just under 25% were seen once; the top ten hold roughly a tenth. These same records also appear under a second study, on T cells of mothers and their children.

Material: blood. Source of these receptors: a boy aged 5 to 17 in good health.

This clonotype occurred a few times. This rearrangement joins TRBV29-1 to TRBJ2-3; 10 bases fit TRBD2. Germline CDR1 is SQVTM and CDR2 is ANQGSEA. V gave up 4 bases and J gave up 3 bases; unmatched junction bases: 10. The CDR3 contains 16 residues. The CDR3 spells CSVGGASGSDTDTQYF. CDR3 coding DNA: TGCAGCGTTGGGGGGGCTAGCGGGAGTGATACAGATACGCAGTATTTT.

The gene calls are TRBV12-3 or TRBV12-4 and TRBJ1-6, with 7 nucleotides matching TRBD1. This CDR3 is 14 amino acids long. V gave up 6 bases and J gave up 9 bases; unmatched junction bases: 8. The CDR3 nucleotides are TGTGCCAGCAGCCGACAGGGAAGTAGTTCACCCCTCCACTTT. The encoded protein is CASSRQGSSSPLHF.

The chain couples TRBV10-1 to TRBJ2-6; no clear D gene. Trimming cost V 11 bases and J 1 base, with 9 bases left between them. Germline loops: CDR1 WNHNN, CDR2 SYGVQD (reference sequence). The CDR3 is 13 residues long. The CDR3 nucleotides read TGCGCCGGAACACCTTCTGGGGCCAACGTCCTGACTTTC. This translates into CAGTPSGANVLTF.

In DNA, the CDR3 is TGCGCCAGCAGCCAAGGTTGGGGGGAACCCCTCCACTTT. Its translation is CASSQGWGEPLHF. This chain joins TRBV4-3 and TRBJ1-6; TRBD1 might be the D (5 bases). V was pared by 1 base and J by 12 bases, with 10 bases between. Germline V CDR1 and CDR2: LGHNA, YSLEER. CDR3 size: 13 residues.

The chain couples TRBV25-1 to TRBJ2-7; D unclear. This CDR3 region has 15 residues. V dropped 5 bases and J dropped 4 bases, with 18 bases sitting between them. CDR1 and CDR2 from the germline V gene are MGHDK and SYGVNS. This CDR3 reads CASSPLGSSGYEQYF. CDR3 nucleotide sequence: TGTGCCAGCAGTCCATTAGGGTCCTCTGGATACGAGCAGTACTTC.

The V call is TRBV12-3 or TRBV12-4, the J call TRBJ2-3; D unclear. The CDR3 runs 15 residues. Trimming took off 6 bases at V and 0 bases at J, with 13 bases between the two ends. The CDR3 sequence: CASSSNGRSTDTQYF. CDR3 nucleotides: TGTGCCAGCAGCTCGAATGGTCGTAGCACAGATACGCAGTATTTT.

The CDR3 loop reads CAISATGTGGYGYTF. CDR3 DNA: TGTGCCATCAGTGCTACCGGGACAGGGGGGTATGGCTACACCTTC. The chain has TRBV10-3 and TRBJ1-2; 11 nucleotides line up with TRBD1. After removal of 4 bases from V and 5 bases from J, the junction contained 6 bases not matched to a gene. Germline CDR1 is ENHRY and CDR2 is SYGVKD. The CDR3 is 15 residues long.

This clonotype turned up a few times. The chain joins TRBV20-1 to TRBJ1-1; D possibly corresponds to TRBD1 (6 bases). This CDR3 comprises 15 residues. CDR1 is DFQATT, CDR2 SNEGSKA, per germline (reference sequence). V dropped 2 bases and J dropped 4 bases, with 17 bases sitting between them. The CDR3 nucleotides are TGCAGTGCTAGAATGACAGGTGGAAAAGGCACTGAAGCTTTCTTT. Translation: CSARMTGGKGTEAFF.

The chain is built from TRBV9 and TRBJ2-5; possible D gene TRBD2, 6 bases. The CDR3 totals 14 residues. V was trimmed by 3 bases and J by 1 base, leaving 10 bases between them. Looked up from germline, CDR1 is SGDLS and CDR2 is YYNGEE. The CDR3 region has the DNA TGTGCCAGCAGCGCTAGCGAAAGCCAAGAGACCCAGTACTTC. Its protein product is CASSASESQETQYF.

This chain connects TRBV28 to TRBJ2-5; TRBD2 matches at 9 bases. The CDR3 consists of 16 residues. In germline, CDR1 is MDHEN, CDR2 SYDVKM. With V trimmed by 7 bases and J by 4 bases, 13 bases remained unmatched. CDR3 protein: CASTLAGGGFVETQYF. CDR3 nucleotide sequence: TGTGCCAGCACACTGGCGGGAGGGGGTTTCGTAGAGACCCAGTACTTC.

This clonotype was found a few times. V usage is TRBV7-2 and J usage is TRBJ2-7, with D perhaps matching TRBD1 or TRBD2 (6 bases each). V lost 5 bases and J 3 bases, leaving 14 bases between the germline ends. This CDR3 has 14 amino acids. Looked up from germline, CDR1 is SGHTA and CDR2 is FQGNSA. The CDR3 loop is CASSQQGGRYEQYF. In DNA, the CDR3 is TGTGCCAGCAGCCAACAAGGGGGGCGCTACGAGCAGTACTTC.

V is TRBV6-6 and J is TRBJ1-6; the D is unclear. Germline V gives CDR1 MNHNY, CDR2 SVGAGI (reference sequence). The CDR3 has 13 amino acids. V was clipped by 0 bases and J by 7 bases, with 4 bases between them. The CDR3 DNA is TGTGCCAGCAGTTACTCGGAGAATTCACCCCTCCACTTT. Its protein product is CASSYSENSPLHF.

This clonotype has only a few counts. The V call is TRBV5-1, the J call TRBJ2-1; 12 bases match TRBD2. CDR1 is SGHRS, CDR2 YFSETQ, per germline. The CDR3 covers 15 residues. V shed 2 bases, J shed 9 bases, and the junction held 6 bases outside the gene matches. The CDR3 region has the DNA TGCGCCAGCAGCTTCCTAGCGGGAGGGCGGCGTGAGCAGTTCTTC. It yields the protein CASSFLAGGRREQFF.

This chain uses TRBV20-1 with TRBJ2-7, with 10 bases that match TRBD1. V was pared by 5 bases and J by 2 bases, with 12 bases of the junction left unmatched. The CDR3 loop spans 16 amino acids. Germline V gives CDR1 DFQATT, CDR2 SNEGSKA (reference sequence). The CDR3 spells CSAQEMGQGRPYEQYF. As DNA, the CDR3 is TGCAGTGCTCAAGAGATGGGACAGGGGAGACCCTACGAGCAGTACTTC.

The chain combines TRBV12-3 or TRBV12-4 with TRBJ2-5; a possible D gene is TRBD1 (6 bases). The CDR3 covers 15 residues. Trimming took off 6 bases at V and 5 bases at J, with 19 bases between the two ends. CDR3 nucleotides: TGTGCCAGCAGCCCCATAGAAAACAGGGAGGAGACCCAGTACTTC. Its protein is CASSPIENREETQYF.

The table lists this clonotype with a few counts. The CDR3 sequence is CASSVGNSNQPQHF. In nucleotides, the CDR3 is TGTGCCAGCAGCGTCGGCAATAGCAATCAGCCCCAGCATTTT. The chain is built from TRBV9 and TRBJ1-5; the D is unclear. The CDR3 is 14 amino acids. V was clipped by 2 bases and J by 0 bases, with 6 bases between them. The germline CDR1 and CDR2 sequences are SGDLS and YYNGEE.

This clonotype appeared a few times. The chain recombines TRBV12-3 or TRBV12-4 with TRBJ2-4; TRBD1 aligns across 8 bases. The CDR3 length is 16 residues. The ends lost 6 bases at V and 0 bases at J; junction bases unmatched: 7. CDR3 loop: CASSPQGALAKNIQYF. The CDR3 bases are TGTGCCAGCAGCCCGCAGGGGGCCCTAGCCAAAAACATTCAGTACTTC.

The J gene is TRBJ2-7, the V gene TRBV6-1, with 7 positions matching TRBD2. CDR1 and CDR2 (germline): MNHNS, SASEGT. This CDR3 has 14 amino acids. V shed 7 bases, J shed 4 bases, and the junction held 10 bases outside the gene matches. This CDR3 is CASKELAAYYEQYF. CDR3 nucleotides: TGTGCCAGCAAAGAGCTAGCGGCCTATTACGAGCAGTACTTC.

Only a few counts were recorded for this clonotype. J is TRBJ2-2 and V is TRBV10-3; D gene ambiguous. Germline V gene data show CDR1 as ENHRY and CDR2 as SYGVKD. The CDR3 runs 14 residues. The V and J ends lost 2 bases and 3 bases respectively, with 7 bases between them. This CDR3 is CAISERGYTGELFF. The CDR3, as DNA: TGTGCCATCAGTGAGAGAGGATACACCGGGGAGCTGTTTTTT.

This clonotype was found once. The chain uses TRBV4-2 and TRBJ2-7; 7 positions match TRBD2. J was trimmed by 4 bases and V by 3 bases; bases with no gene match: 6. Germline lookup yields CDR1 LGHNA and CDR2 YNFKEQ. The CDR3 spans 14 residues. The CDR3 here is CASSQAGARYEQYF. In nucleotides, the CDR3 is TGTGCCAGCAGCCAGGCGGGAGCCAGATACGAGCAGTACTTC.

This clonotype was seen a handful of times. The CDR3 sequence is CASSLERGFYEQYF. The DNA of the CDR3 is TGTGCCAGCAGTTTAGAACGGGGTTTTTACGAGCAGTACTTC. The chain couples TRBV28 to TRBJ2-7; TRBD2 is a possible D gene (5 bases). V shed 2 bases and J shed 4 bases, with 12 bases lying between them. From germline, CDR1 is MDHEN and CDR2 SYDVKM. The CDR3 has 14 residues.

The chain joins TRBV5-6 to TRBJ2-1; 8 nucleotides agree with TRBD2. The CDR3 is made up of 15 amino acids. J gave up 4 bases and V 6 bases, and 9 bases lay outside the gene matches. Germline V CDR1 and CDR2: SGHDT, YYEEEE. This CDR3 is CASIWLAGIYNEQFF. The CDR3 DNA reads TGTGCCAGCATCTGGTTAGCGGGAATTTACAATGAGCAGTTCTTC.

This clonotype was counted ten times or more. This chain uses TRBV18 with TRBJ2-4, with 8 bases lining up with TRBD2. The V gene's germline CDR1 is KGHSH and CDR2 LQKENI. V dropped 3 bases and J dropped 1; count of bases not matched to a gene: 2. The CDR3 covers 15 residues. The CDR3 region is CASSPIAGAKNIQYF. CDR3 sequence (DNA): TGTGCCAGCTCACCCATAGCGGGGGCCAAAAACATTCAGTACTTC.

This clonotype was seen a handful of times. The chain joins TRBV28 to TRBJ1-4; 7 bases map to TRBD1. With V trimmed by 7 bases and J by 7 bases, 18 bases remained unmatched. Looked up from germline, CDR1 is MDHEN and CDR2 is SYDVKM. CDR3 length equals 17 residues. The CDR3 loop is CASIPGQGTATREKLFF. The CDR3 DNA is TGTGCCAGCATACCCGGCCAAGGGACAGCTACTCGTGAAAAACTGTTTTTT.

V and J are TRBV29-1 and TRBJ1-4; D call uncertain. Germline values: CDR1 SQVTM, CDR2 ANQGSEA. Trimming removed 6 bases from V and 0 bases from J, with 5 bases in between. The CDR3 contains 12 residues. CDR3 in DNA: TGCAGCGTGTCTACAACTAATGAAAAACTGTTTTTT. Residues: CSVSTTNEKLFF.

V usage is TRBV11-2 and J usage is TRBJ2-5; D not certain. This CDR3 is 14 amino acids long. Germline assignment: CDR1 SGHAT and CDR2 FQNNGV. V lost 5 bases and J lost 2, with 12 bases in between. The CDR3 is CASSPSQIQETQYF. CDR3 coding DNA: TGTGCCAGCAGCCCTAGTCAGATACAAGAGACCCAGTACTTC.

The chain links TRBV19 to TRBJ1-4; D is uncertain. Trimming pared 3 bases from V and 4 bases from J, leaving 9 bases between. Germline loops: CDR1 LNHDA, CDR2 SQIVND (reference sequence). CDR3 size: 14 residues. In DNA, the CDR3 is TGTGCCAGTAGTATGATCCAGTTTAATGAAAAACTGTTTTTT. Its translation is CASSMIQFNEKLFF.

V is TRBV20-1 and J is TRBJ2-5; the match to TRBD1 covers 9 bases. TRBJ2-7 explains the end of the DNA better; the J call may be wrong. Germline CDR1 DFQATT, CDR2 SNEGSKA (reference sequence). This CDR3 has 15 residues. As DNA, the CDR3 is TGCAGTGCCGAAACTGCCGGGACAGGGTCCTACGAGCAGTACTTC. Protein sequence: CSAETAGTGSYEQYF.

This chain connects TRBV29-1 to TRBJ2-3, with D unclear. Per germline, CDR1 SQVTM and CDR2 ANQGSEA. This CDR3 comprises 13 residues. The V end lost 8 bases, the J end lost 1 base, and 13 bases lay between the germline ends. This chain's CDR3 is CSTIMDGTDTQYF. In DNA form, the CDR3 reads TGCAGCACAATTATGGACGGCACAGATACGCAGTATTTT.

This clonotype was recorded a few times. The V gene is TRBV7-6, the J gene TRBJ1-1; 10 nucleotides agree with TRBD1. The V gene's germline CDR1 is SGHVS and CDR2 FNYEAQ. V lost 5 bases to trimming and J lost 1 base; unmatched junction nucleotides: 10. This CDR3 has 17 amino acids. In DNA form, the CDR3 reads TGTGCCAGCAGCCGCTGGGGACAGGGGTTACAGAACACTGAAGCTTTCTTT. Its protein is CASSRWGQGLQNTEAFF.

The chain has TRBV10-3 and TRBJ1-1, with TRBD1 matching over 8 bases. Germline loops: CDR1 ENHRY, CDR2 SYGVKD. V shed 11 bases and J 5 bases; nucleotides not matched to a gene: 10. The CDR3 loop spans 13 amino acids. The CDR3 coding sequence is TGTGCCTCGAAACCAGGACAGGGTACTGAAGCTTTCTTT. This gives the protein CASKPGQGTEAFF.